This T cell receptor beta chain was captured by sequencing in a study of cytomegalovirus exposure and HLA in healthy donors. The CDR3 consists of 15 residues. Trimming removed 3 bases at V and 2 bases at J, with 11 bases between. Germline V gives CDR1 MDHEN, CDR2 SYDVKM. Both 60 Vbeta primers and 13 Jbeta primers went into the PCR. Generated by immunoSEQ multiplex PCR, the TCRdb table keeps only in-frame clones and is missing some. This sample has hundreds of thousands of clones; around 65% occur once, and the top ten carry about 2.2%. On this clone: The antigen is not known.

Study-wide results and limits: Data from an earlier analysis indicated that most TCR beta V segments were productive either about 87% or about 30% of the time.

Sequenced sample: PBMCs. This chain connects TRBV28 to TRBJ1-5, with D possibly matching TRBD1 (5 bases). The clonotype comes from a female donor in good health and CMV-seronegative. CDR3 coding DNA: TGTGCCAGCAGTTTGGGGGGTAGGGGCAATCAGCCCCAGCATTTT. Its translation: CASSLGGRGNQPQHF.